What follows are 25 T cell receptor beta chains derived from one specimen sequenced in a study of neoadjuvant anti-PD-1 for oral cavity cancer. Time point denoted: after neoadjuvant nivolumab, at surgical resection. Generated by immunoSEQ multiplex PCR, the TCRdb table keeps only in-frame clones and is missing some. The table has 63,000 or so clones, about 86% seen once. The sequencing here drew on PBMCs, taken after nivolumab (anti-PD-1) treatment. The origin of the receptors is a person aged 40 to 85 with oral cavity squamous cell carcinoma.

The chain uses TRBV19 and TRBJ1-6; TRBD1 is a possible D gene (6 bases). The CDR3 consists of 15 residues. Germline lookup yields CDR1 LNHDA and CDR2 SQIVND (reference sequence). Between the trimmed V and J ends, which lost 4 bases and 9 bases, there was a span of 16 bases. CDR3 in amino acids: CASSTPDSWGSPLHF. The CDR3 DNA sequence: TGTGCCAGTAGTACCCCGGACAGCTGGGGTTCACCCCTCCACTTT.

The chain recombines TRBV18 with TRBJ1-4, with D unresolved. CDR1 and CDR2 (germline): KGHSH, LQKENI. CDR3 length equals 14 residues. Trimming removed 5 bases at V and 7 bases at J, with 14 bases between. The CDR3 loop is CASSAVSGGEKLFF. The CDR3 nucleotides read TGTGCCAGCTCAGCGGTATCTGGAGGTGAAAAACTGTTTTTT.

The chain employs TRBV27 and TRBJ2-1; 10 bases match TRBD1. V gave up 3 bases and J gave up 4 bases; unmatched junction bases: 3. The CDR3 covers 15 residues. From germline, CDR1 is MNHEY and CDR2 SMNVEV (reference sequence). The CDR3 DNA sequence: TGTGCCAGCAGTTTCAGGGACAGGGGTTACAATGAGCAGTTCTTC. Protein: CASSFRDRGYNEQFF.

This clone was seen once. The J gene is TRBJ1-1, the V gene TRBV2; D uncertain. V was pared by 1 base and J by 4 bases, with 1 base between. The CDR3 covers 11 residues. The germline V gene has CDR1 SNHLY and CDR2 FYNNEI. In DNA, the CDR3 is TGTGCCAGCAGTGAAGTCACTGAAGCTTTCTTT. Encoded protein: CASSEVTEAFF. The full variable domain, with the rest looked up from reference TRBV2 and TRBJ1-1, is EPEVTQTPSHQVTQMGQEVILRCVPISNHLYFYWYRQILGQKVEFLVSFYNNEISEKSEIFDDQFSVERPDGSNFTLKIRSTKLEDSAMYFCASSEVTEAFFGQGTRLTVV.

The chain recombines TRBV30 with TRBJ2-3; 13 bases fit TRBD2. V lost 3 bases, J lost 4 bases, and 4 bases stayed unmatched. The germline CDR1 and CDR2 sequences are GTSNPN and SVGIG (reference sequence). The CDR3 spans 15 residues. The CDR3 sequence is CAWSAGLAGADTQYF. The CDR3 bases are TGTGCCTGGAGCGCTGGACTAGCGGGGGCAGATACGCAGTATTTT.

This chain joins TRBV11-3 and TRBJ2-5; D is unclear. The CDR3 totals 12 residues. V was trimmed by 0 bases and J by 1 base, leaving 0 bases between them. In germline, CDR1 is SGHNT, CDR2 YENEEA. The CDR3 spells CASSLDQETQYF. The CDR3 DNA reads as TGTGCCAGCAGCTTAGACCAAGAGACCCAGTACTTC.

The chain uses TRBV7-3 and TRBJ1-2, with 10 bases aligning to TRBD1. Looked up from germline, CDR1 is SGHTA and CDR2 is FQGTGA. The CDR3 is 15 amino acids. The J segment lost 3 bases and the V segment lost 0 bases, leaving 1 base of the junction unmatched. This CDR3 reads CASSLTTGGDYGYTF. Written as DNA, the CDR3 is TGTGCCAGCAGCTTAACGACAGGGGGCGACTATGGCTACACCTTC.

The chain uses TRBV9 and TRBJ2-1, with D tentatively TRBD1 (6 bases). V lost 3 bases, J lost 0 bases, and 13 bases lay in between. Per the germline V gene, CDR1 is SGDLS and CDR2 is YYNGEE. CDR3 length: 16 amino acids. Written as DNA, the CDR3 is TGTGCCAGCAGCGCCGAGGGGGTAGGCTCCTACAATGAGCAGTTCTTC. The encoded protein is CASSAEGVGSYNEQFF.

The CDR3 reads CASSPTGGVADTQYF. The CDR3 DNA reads as TGTGCCAGCAGCCCGACAGGGGGCGTCGCAGATACGCAGTATTTT. The chain has TRBV7-8 and TRBJ2-3, with 10 bases that match TRBD1. From germline, CDR1 is SGHVS and CDR2 FQNEAQ. Trimming removed 5 bases from V and 4 bases from J; junction bases left unmatched: 6. The CDR3 is 15 amino acids.

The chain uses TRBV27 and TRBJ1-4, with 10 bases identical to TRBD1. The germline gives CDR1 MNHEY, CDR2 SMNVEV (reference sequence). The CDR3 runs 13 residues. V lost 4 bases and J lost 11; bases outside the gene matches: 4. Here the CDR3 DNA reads TGTGCCAGCAGTTGGGGGACAGGGGAGAAACTGTTTTTT. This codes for CASSWGTGEKLFF.

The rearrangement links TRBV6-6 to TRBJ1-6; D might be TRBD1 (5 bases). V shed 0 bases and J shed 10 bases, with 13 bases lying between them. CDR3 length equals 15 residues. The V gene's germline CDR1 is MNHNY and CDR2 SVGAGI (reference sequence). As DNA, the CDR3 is TGTGCCAGCAGTTACTCCTCGGGGGAGACGTCACCCCTCCACTTT. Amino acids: CASSYSSGETSPLHF.

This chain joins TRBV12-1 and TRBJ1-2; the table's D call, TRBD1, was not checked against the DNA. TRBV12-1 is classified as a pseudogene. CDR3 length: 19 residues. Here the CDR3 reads CASSFARIDRAYTNYGYTF. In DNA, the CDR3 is TGTGCCAGCAGCTTTGCGCGGATCGACAGGGCATATACTAACTATGGCTACACCTTC.

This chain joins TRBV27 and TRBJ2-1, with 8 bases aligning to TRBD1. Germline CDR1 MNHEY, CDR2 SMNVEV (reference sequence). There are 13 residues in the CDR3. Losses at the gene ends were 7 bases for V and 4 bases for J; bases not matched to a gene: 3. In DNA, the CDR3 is TGTGCCAGCACCCGGACAGGGTACAATGAGCAGTTCTTC. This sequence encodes CASTRTGYNEQFF.

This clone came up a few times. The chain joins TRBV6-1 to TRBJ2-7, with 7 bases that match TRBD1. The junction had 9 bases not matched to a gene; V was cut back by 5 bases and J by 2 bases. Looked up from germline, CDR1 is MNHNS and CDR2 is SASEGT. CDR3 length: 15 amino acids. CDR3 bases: TGTGCCAGCAGTTCCGGACAGGAGCCCCCCTACGAGCAGTACTTC. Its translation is CASSSGQEPPYEQYF.

The CDR3 DNA follows: TGTGCCAGTAATCATTATAGCAATCAGCCCCAGCATTTT. Translating gives CASNHYSNQPQHF. The V and J genes are TRBV19 and TRBJ1-5; D unresolved. The CDR3 sequence is 13 residues long. V lost 7 bases, J lost 0 bases, and 7 bases lay in between. CDR1 and CDR2 (germline): LNHDA, SQIVND (reference sequence).

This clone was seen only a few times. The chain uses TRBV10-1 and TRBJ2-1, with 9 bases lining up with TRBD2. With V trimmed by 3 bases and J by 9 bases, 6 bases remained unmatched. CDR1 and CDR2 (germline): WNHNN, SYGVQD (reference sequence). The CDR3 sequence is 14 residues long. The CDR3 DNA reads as TGCGCCAGCAGTGATACTAGCGGGCCCAGTGAGCAGTTCTTC. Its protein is CASSDTSGPSEQFF.

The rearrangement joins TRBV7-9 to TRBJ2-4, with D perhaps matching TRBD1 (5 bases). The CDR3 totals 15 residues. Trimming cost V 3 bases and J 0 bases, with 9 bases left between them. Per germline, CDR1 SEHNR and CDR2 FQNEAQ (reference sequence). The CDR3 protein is CASSLTAIAKNIQYF. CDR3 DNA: TGTGCCAGCAGCTTGACAGCGATAGCCAAAAACATTCAGTACTTC.

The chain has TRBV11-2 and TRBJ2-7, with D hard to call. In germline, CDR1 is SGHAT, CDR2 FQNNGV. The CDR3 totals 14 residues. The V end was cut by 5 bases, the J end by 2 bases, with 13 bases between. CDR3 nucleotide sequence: TGTGCCAGCAGCCATGGACCCGTCACCTACGAGCAGTACTTC. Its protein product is CASSHGPVTYEQYF. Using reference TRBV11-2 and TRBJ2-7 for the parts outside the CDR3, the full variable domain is EAGVAQSPRYKIIEKRQSVAFWCNPISGHATLYWYQQILGQGPKLLIQFQNNGVVDDSQLPKDRFSAERLKGVDSTLKIQPAKLEDSAVYLCASSHGPVTYEQYFGPGTRLTVT.

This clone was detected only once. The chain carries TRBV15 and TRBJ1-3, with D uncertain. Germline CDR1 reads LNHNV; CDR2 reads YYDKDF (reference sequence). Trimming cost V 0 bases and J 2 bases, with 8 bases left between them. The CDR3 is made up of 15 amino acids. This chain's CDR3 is CATSRDSFAGNTIYF. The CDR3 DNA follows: TGTGCCACCAGCAGAGATAGTTTCGCTGGAAACACCATATATTTT. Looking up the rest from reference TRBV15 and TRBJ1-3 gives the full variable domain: DAMVIQNPRYQVTQFGKPVTLSCSQTLNHNVMYWYQQKSSQAPKLLFHYYDKDFNNEADTPDNFQSRRPNTSFCFLDIRSPGLGDTAMYLCATSRDSFAGNTIYFGEGSWLTVV.

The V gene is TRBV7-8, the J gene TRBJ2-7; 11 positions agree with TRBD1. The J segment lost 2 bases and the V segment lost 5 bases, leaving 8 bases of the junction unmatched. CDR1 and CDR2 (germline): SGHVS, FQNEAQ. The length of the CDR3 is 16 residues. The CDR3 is CASSTYPGQGAYEQYF. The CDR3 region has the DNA TGTGCCAGCAGCACTTACCCGGGACAGGGGGCCTACGAGCAGTACTTC.

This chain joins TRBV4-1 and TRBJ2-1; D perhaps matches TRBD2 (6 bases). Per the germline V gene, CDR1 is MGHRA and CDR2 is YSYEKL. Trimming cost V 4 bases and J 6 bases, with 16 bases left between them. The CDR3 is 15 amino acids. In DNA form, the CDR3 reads TGCGCCAGCAGCCCTCGGGGACTTAATCTCAATGAGCAGTTCTTC. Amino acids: CASSPRGLNLNEQFF.

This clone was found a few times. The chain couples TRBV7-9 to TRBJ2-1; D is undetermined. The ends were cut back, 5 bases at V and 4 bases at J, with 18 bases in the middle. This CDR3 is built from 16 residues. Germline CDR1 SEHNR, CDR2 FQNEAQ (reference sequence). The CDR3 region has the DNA TGTGCCAGCAGCCCATTGGGTGGCAGGACGTACAATGAGCAGTTCTTC. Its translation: CASSPLGGRTYNEQFF.

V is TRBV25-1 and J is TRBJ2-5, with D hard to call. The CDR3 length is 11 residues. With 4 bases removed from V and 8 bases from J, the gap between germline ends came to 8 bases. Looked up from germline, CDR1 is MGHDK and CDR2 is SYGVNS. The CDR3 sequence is CASSAGRTQYF. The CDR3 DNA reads TGTGCCAGCAGTGCAGGCCGAACCCAGTACTTC.

CDR3 amino acids: CASSPSRRGYTF. DNA for the CDR3: TGTGCCAGCAGCCCTTCACGGAGAGGCTACACCTTC. This chain connects TRBV6-6 to TRBJ1-2; no reliable D call. V lost 6 bases to trimming and J lost 8 bases, with 13 bases between them. The CDR3 is 12 residues long. CDR1 and CDR2 (germline): MNHNY, SVGAGI (reference sequence).

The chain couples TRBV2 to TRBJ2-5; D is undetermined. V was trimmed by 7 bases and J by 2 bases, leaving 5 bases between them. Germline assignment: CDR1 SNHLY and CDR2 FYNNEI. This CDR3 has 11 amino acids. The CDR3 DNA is TGTGCCAGCACCTTGCAAGAGACCCAGTACTTC. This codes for CASTLQETQYF.